This TCR beta chain originates from a study of blood T cell repertoires in COVID-19. Study-wide context: The cDNA or gDNA used as material had been derived from T cells, B-cell-depleted T cells, or PBMCs.

The CDR3 consists of 14 residues. V dropped 6 bases and J dropped 1; count of bases not matched to a gene: 6. Germline V gives CDR1 SGHNT, CDR2 YYREEE (reference sequence). Profiling relied on immunoSEQ multiplex PCR, and the TCRdb table lists in-frame clones only, not all of them. The profile shows roughly 250,000 clones, around 85% of them singletons. Specimen: PBMCs or T cells enriched from blood (not recorded which). This sequence originates from a woman aged 30 to 39 who had recovered from COVID-19. The chain combines TRBV5-4 with TRBJ1-1, with 7 bases matching TRBD1. The CDR3 spells CASTATGKNTEAFF. CDR3 sequence (DNA): TGTGCCAGCACAGCGACAGGGAAGAACACTGAAGCTTTCTTT.